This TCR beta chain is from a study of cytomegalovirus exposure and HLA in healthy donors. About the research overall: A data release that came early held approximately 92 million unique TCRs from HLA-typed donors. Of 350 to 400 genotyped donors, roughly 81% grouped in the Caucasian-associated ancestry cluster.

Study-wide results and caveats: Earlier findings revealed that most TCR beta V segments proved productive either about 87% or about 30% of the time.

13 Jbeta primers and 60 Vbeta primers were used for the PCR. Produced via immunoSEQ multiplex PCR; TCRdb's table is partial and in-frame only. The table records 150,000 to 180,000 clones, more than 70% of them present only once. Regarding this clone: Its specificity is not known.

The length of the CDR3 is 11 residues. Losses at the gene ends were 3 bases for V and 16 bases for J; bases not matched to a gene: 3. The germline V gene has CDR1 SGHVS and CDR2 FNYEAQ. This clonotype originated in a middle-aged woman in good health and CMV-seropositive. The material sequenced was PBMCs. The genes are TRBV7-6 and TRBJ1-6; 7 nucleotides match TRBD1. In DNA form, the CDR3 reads TGTGCCAGCAGCTTCGGGACAGAGCTCCACTTT. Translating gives CASSFGTELHF.